One and the same sample provided the 4 T cell receptor beta chains below, sequenced in a study of human T cells and chemical hapten exposure. TCRdb passed the RACE reads through MiXCR, listing each CDR3 protein once. The sample lists 40,000 to 45,000 distinct CDR3 sequences, around 9% seen once, with about 15% in the top ten. The time point was: patch test 2, 6 weeks after DPC sensitization. Treatment: therapeutic diphenylcyclopropenone sensitization with weekly scalp DPC. Sequenced here: whole blood, sampled in connection with sensitization to the hapten diphenylcyclopropenone (DPC). Receptors originate from a woman in her forties with alopecia areata. Some clones in this sample may be carry-over from other donors' samples.

This clonotype was detected many times. This chain connects TRBV20-1 to TRBJ2-4, with D tentatively TRBD1 (5 bases). The V end lost 3 bases, the J end lost 5 bases, and 8 bases lay between the germline ends. Germline values: CDR1 DFQATT, CDR2 SNEGSKA (reference sequence). The CDR3 extends over 12 amino acids. CDR3 sequence: CSASLRENIQYF. The CDR3 coding sequence is TGCAGTGCTAGCCTCAGGGAAAACATTCAGTACTTC.

The gene calls are TRBV12-3 or TRBV12-4 and TRBJ2-6; D is possibly TRBD1 (5 bases). The CDR3 loop spans 15 amino acids. V was clipped by 5 bases and J by 0 bases, with 8 bases between them. CDR3 sequence (DNA): TGTGCCAGCAGTATCACAGGCTCTGGGGCCAACGTCCTGACTTTC. Translating it yields CASSITGSGANVLTF.

The chain combines TRBV7-2 with TRBJ1-2, with unresolved D. Germline CDR1 SGHTA, CDR2 FQGNSA. This CDR3 comprises 15 residues. Deletions cut 5 bases from V and 0 bases from J, with 13 bases between. The CDR3 nucleotides read TGTGCCAGCAGCCTAAAGGCCCGAGCTAACTATGGCTACACCTTC. Translation gives CASSLKARANYGYTF.

This clonotype was counted many times. The rearrangement uses TRBV30 and TRBJ2-5; 7 positions agree with TRBD1. V dropped 2 bases and J dropped 2; count of bases not matched to a gene: 14. Looked up from germline, CDR1 is GTSNPN and CDR2 is SVGIG (reference sequence). The CDR3 contains 17 residues. For the CDR3, the DNA is TGTGCCTGGAGTAAAGGACAGGCGAAAACTCTACAAGAGACCCAGTACTTC. Translation gives CAWSKGQAKTLQETQYF.